The rows below give T cell receptor beta chains drawn from one sample of a study of blood T cells in healthy people across ages. A single record per CDR3 protein comes from TCRdb applying MiXCR to the 5' RACE reads. Of roughly 650,000 distinct CDR3 sequences in the sample, roughly 30% were seen once. Sequenced sample: blood. These receptors originate from a woman aged 80 or over in good health. Both conserved end residues are part of each CDR3. D genes are given only for firm matches. Only some rows state a clone size, as once, few, many or a class for expanded clones.

j_gene: TRBJ1-5; d_gene: NA; v_gene: TRBV20-1; abundance: NA; CDR3aa: CSARDLDAGNQPQHF; CDR3nt: TGCAGTGCTAGAGATCTGGACGCAGGCAATCAGCCCCAGCATTTT
j_gene: TRBJ2-1; d_gene: TRBD1; v_gene: TRBV5-1; abundance: many; CDR3aa: CASSARQGAFGEQFF; CDR3nt: TGCGCCAGCAGTGCGAGACAGGGGGCTTTCGGTGAGCAGTTCTTC
j_gene: TRBJ2-3; d_gene: NA; v_gene: TRBV7-6; abundance: many; CDR3aa: CASSLANRDTQYF; CDR3nt: TGTGCCAGCAGCTTAGCGAACCGAGATACGCAGTATTTT
j_gene: TRBJ2-7; d_gene: NA; v_gene: TRBV5-1; abundance: many; CDR3aa: CASSLDTGSSYEQYF; CDR3nt: TGCGCCAGCAGCTTGGACACCGGGAGCTCCTACGAGCAGTACTTC
j_gene: TRBJ2-7; d_gene: TRBD2; v_gene: TRBV5-1; abundance: many; CDR3aa: CASSLRTSGGGEQYF; CDR3nt: TGCGCCAGCAGCTTGCGGACTAGCGGGGGAGGTGAGCAGTACTTC
j_gene: TRBJ1-1; d_gene: NA; v_gene: TRBV4-2; abundance: NA; CDR3aa: CASSQNSANTEAFF; CDR3nt: TGTGCCAGCAGCCAAAATTCAGCGAACACTGAAGCTTTCTTT
j_gene: TRBJ2-5; d_gene: NA; v_gene: TRBV7-2; abundance: once; CDR3aa: CASSPRGLLNEQYF; CDR3nt: TGTGCCAGCAGCCCCCGGGGACTCCTAAATGAGCAGTACTTC
j_gene: TRBJ2-5; d_gene: NA; v_gene: TRBV20-1; abundance: many; CDR3aa: CSASETGLQETQYF; CDR3nt: TGCAGTGCTAGTGAGACAGGCCTTCAAGAGACCCAGTACTTC
j_gene: TRBJ1-2; d_gene: NA; v_gene: TRBV30; abundance: few; CDR3aa: CAWSGMGAVGYTF; CDR3nt: TGTGCCTGGAGTGGAATGGGCGCGGTTGGCTACACCTTC
j_gene: TRBJ1-3; d_gene: NA; v_gene: TRBV21-1; abundance: NA; CDR3aa: CASSKVTGSSGNTIYF; CDR3nt: TGTGCCAGCAGCAAAGTAACAGGGAGCTCTGGAAACACCATATATTTT
j_gene: TRBJ1-5; d_gene: NA; v_gene: TRBV7-9; abundance: many; CDR3aa: CASSLERGGNQPQHF; CDR3nt: TGTGCCAGCAGCTTAGAGAGGGGCGGCAATCAGCCCCAGCATTTT
j_gene: TRBJ2-7; d_gene: TRBD1; v_gene: TRBV30; abundance: NA; CDR3aa: CAWTPGTAYEQYF; CDR3nt: TGTGCCTGGACTCCCGGGACAGCCTACGAGCAGTACTTC
j_gene: TRBJ2-5; d_gene: TRBD2; v_gene: TRBV30; abundance: NA; CDR3aa: CAWAHGGGKTQYF; CDR3nt: TGTGCCTGGGCCCACGGGGGGGGAAAGACCCAGTACTTC
j_gene: TRBJ2-3; d_gene: TRBD2; v_gene: TRBV20-1; abundance: many; CDR3aa: CSTGGNKRGSTDTQYF; CDR3nt: TGCAGTACTGGGGGGAATAAGCGGGGGAGCACAGATACGCAGTATTTT
j_gene: TRBJ1-5; d_gene: NA; v_gene: TRBV29-1; abundance: NA; CDR3aa: CSVTGGSSNQPRHF; CDR3nt: TGCAGCGTAACGGGCGGTAGCTCCAATCAGCCCCGGCATTTT
j_gene: TRBJ2-3; d_gene: NA; v_gene: TRBV5-1; abundance: many; CDR3aa: CASSPPPTDTQYF; CDR3nt: TGCGCCAGCAGCCCTCCCCCCACAGATACGCAGTATTTT
j_gene: TRBJ2-5; d_gene: TRBD2; v_gene: TRBV5-6; abundance: NA; CDR3aa: CASSLIGRAEETQYF; CDR3nt: TGCGCCAGCAGCTTGATCGGGAGGGCTGAAGAGACCCAGTACTTC
j_gene: TRBJ2-4; d_gene: NA; v_gene: TRBV9; abundance: many; CDR3aa: CASSVSGQNIQYF; CDR3nt: TGTGCCAGCAGCGTCTCTGGGCAAAACATTCAGTACTTC
j_gene: TRBJ2-7; d_gene: NA; v_gene: TRBV4-1; abundance: NA; CDR3aa: CASSGGLVGGYEQYF; CDR3nt: TGCGCCAGCAGCGGAGGGCTAGTCGGTGGGTACGAGCAGTACTTC
j_gene: TRBJ2-3; d_gene: NA; v_gene: TRBV5-1; abundance: many; CDR3aa: CASSLGTEKPGTYF; CDR3nt: TGCGCCAGCAGCCTCGGGACGGAAAAGCCCGGTACGTATTTT
j_gene: TRBJ1-5; d_gene: NA; v_gene: TRBV20-1; abundance: few; CDR3aa: CSARAHNQPQHF; CDR3nt: TGCAGTGCTAGAGCTCACAATCAGCCCCAGCATTTT
j_gene: TRBJ1-3; d_gene: NA; v_gene: TRBV12-3/TRBV12-4; abundance: NA; CDR3aa: CASSGSRTGNTIYF; CDR3nt: TGTGCCAGCAGTGGTTCCAGGACTGGAAACACCATATATTTT
j_gene: TRBJ2-7; d_gene: TRBD2; v_gene: TRBV7-8; abundance: many; CDR3aa: CASSLELAGGPNEQYF; CDR3nt: TGTGCCAGCAGCTTAGAGCTAGCGGGGGGGCCAAACGAGCAGTACTTC
j_gene: TRBJ2-5; d_gene: TRBD2; v_gene: TRBV20-1; abundance: NA; CDR3aa: CSASTLAGLGGEQCF; CDR3nt: TGCAGTGCTAGTACACTAGCGGGGCTTGGGGGCGAGCAGTGCTTC
j_gene: TRBJ1-6; d_gene: NA; v_gene: TRBV7-8; abundance: few; CDR3aa: CASSLRGNHNSPLHF; CDR3nt: TGTGCCAGCAGCTTACGCGGGAATCATAATTCACCCCTCCACTTT
j_gene: TRBJ2-1; d_gene: NA; v_gene: TRBV4-1; abundance: NA; CDR3aa: CASSQVDFTQYGGNEQFF; CDR3nt: TGCGCCAGCAGCCAAGTAGATTTTACTCAGTATGGGGGGAATGAGCAGTTCTTC